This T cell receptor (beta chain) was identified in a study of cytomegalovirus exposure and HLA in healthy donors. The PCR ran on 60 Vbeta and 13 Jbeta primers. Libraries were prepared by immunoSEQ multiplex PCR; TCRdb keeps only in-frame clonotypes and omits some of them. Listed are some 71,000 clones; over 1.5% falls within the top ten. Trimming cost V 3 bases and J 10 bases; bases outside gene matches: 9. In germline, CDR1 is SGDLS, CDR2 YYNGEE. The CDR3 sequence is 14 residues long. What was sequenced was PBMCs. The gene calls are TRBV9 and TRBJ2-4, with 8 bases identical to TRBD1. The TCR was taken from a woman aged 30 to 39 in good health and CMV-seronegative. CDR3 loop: CASSADRGRGIQYF. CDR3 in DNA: TGTGCCAGCAGCGCCGACAGGGGCCGGGGGATTCAGTACTTC.